This T cell receptor (beta chain) appears in the sequencing data of a study of beta chain features in type 1 diabetes. V shed 6 bases, J shed 0 bases, and the junction held 6 bases outside the gene matches. Germline-derived CDR1 and CDR2 are LGHNT and FRNRAP. The CDR3 totals 15 residues. With regard to this clone: The antigen remains undetermined.

General study points: Compared with healthy donors, patients appeared to share more similar naive, central memory and regulatory TCRB repertoires. Researchers report that Type 1 diabetes patients had moderately but significantly shorter TCRB CDR3s across all four CD4+ subsets. Fewer insertions but more deletions were seen at VDJ junctions in type 1 diabetes patients.

Isolated RNA was reverse transcribed in full, so expressed TCRB transcripts were sequenced. The table came from immunoSEQ multiplex PCR; TCRdb's copy has only in-frame clones and leaves some out. Here the sample spans about 650,000 clones, roughly 12% being singletons. Sorting with CD45RO/CCR7/CD25/CD127/CD95/CD27 yielded naive, central memory, regulatory and stem-like memory CD4+ cells. Purities over 95% were achieved in all sorted populations. The specimen sequenced was naive CD4+ T cells from blood. The V gene is TRBV12-5, the J gene TRBJ2-3; 7 nucleotides agree with TRBD1. The sequence was collected from a young man with type 1 diabetes. CDR3 sequence reads: CASGQGVSSTDTQYF. For the CDR3, the DNA is TGTGCTAGTGGCCAGGGGGTCTCGAGCACAGATACGCAGTATTTT.